The sequence of this T cell receptor beta chain was determined in a study of T cells in Graves' hyperthyroidism and ophthalmopathy. Between the trimmed V and J ends, which lost 6 bases and 9 bases, there was a span of 9 bases. The germline gives CDR1 ENHRY, CDR2 SYGVKD. This CDR3 region has 11 residues. The TCR beta CDR3 regions underwent amplification using RNA transcripts as the source. A first-round RT-PCR of the TCR CDR3 used the HTBI primer set. TCRdb used MiXCR to reprocess the multiplex PCR reads, holding one entry per CDR3 protein. The table shows nearly 250,000 distinct CDR3 sequences, with about 17% occurring only once.

The receptor's source is a young woman with Graves' ophthalmopathy. The gene calls are TRBV10-3 and TRBJ2-1, with D perhaps matching TRBD1 or TRBD2 (5 bases each). Sequences were obtained from blood. This CDR3 reads CAIRKGSEQFF. In DNA, the CDR3 is TGTGCCATCAGGAAGGGGAGTGAGCAGTTCTTC.